The 15 T cell receptor beta chains in this list originate from one sample, sequenced in a study of blood T cell repertoires in COVID-19. Some clones are missing from TCRdb's copy, which holds only in-frame ones; the method was immunoSEQ multiplex PCR. The sample yields roughly 140,000 clones, around 82% seen once. The specimen was PBMCs or T cells enriched from blood (not recorded which). The source is a man in his fifties in a cohort exposed to, infected with or recovered from COVID-19 (not recorded which).

This clone occurred once. The chain joins TRBV19 to TRBJ1-4; possible D gene TRBD1, 5 bases. The CDR3 extends over 14 amino acids. The V end lost 1 base, the J end lost 4 bases, and 7 bases lay between the germline ends. The germline CDR1 and CDR2 sequences are LNHDA and SQIVND (reference sequence). Written as DNA, the CDR3 is TGTGCCAGTAGTATAGGACAGAGTAATGAAAAACTGTTTTTT. Amino acids: CASSIGQSNEKLFF.

V is TRBV19 and J is TRBJ1-6; 10 nucleotides line up with TRBD1. Trimming cost V 8 bases and J 0 bases; bases outside gene matches: 1. The CDR3 covers 15 residues. CDR1 is LNHDA and CDR2 is SQIVND in the germline V gene (reference sequence). The CDR3 DNA is TGTGCCAGTGGACAGGGGGTCTCCTATAATTCACCCCTCCACTTT. Translating gives CASGQGVSYNSPLHF.

There are a few counts of this clone. V usage is TRBV6-1 and J usage is TRBJ1-5, with D perhaps TRBD1 (5 bases). Germline V gene sequence: CDR1 MNHNS, CDR2 SASEGT. CDR3 size: 14 residues. V was trimmed by 2 bases and J by 7 bases, leaving 12 bases between them. The CDR3 region is CASSESPQGQPQHF. The CDR3 DNA follows: TGTGCCAGCAGTGAAAGCCCCCAGGGCCAGCCCCAGCATTTT.

The chain uses TRBV9 and TRBJ1-1; tentatively, D is TRBD1 (5 bases). The length of the CDR3 is 16 residues. CDR1 is SGDLS and CDR2 is YYNGEE in the germline V gene. Deletions cut 0 bases from V and 0 bases from J, with 12 bases between. CDR3 nucleotides: TGTGCCAGCAGCGTAGACGAGTCGGACATGAACACTGAAGCTTTCTTT. This translates into CASSVDESDMNTEAFF. The whole variable domain, remainder taken from reference TRBV9 and TRBJ1-1, is DSGVTQTPKHLITATGQRVTLRCSPRSGDLSVYWYQQSLDQGLQFLIQYYNGEERAKGNILERFSAQQFPDLHSELNLSSLELGDSALYFCASSVDESDMNTEAFFGQGTRLTVV.

The V call is TRBV12-3 or TRBV12-4, the J call TRBJ1-2, with D unresolved. Trimming stripped 6 bases from V and 8 bases from J, with 10 bases between. The CDR3 has 11 amino acids. CDR3 DNA sequence: TGTGCCAGCAGCCAAACGGGAGGCTACACCTTC. This codes for CASSQTGGYTF.

V is TRBV9 and J is TRBJ1-3; 8 bases map to TRBD1. The V and J ends lost 3 bases and 2 bases, in that order; junction bases with no gene match: 7. CDR1 and CDR2 (germline): SGDLS, YYNGEE. CDR3 length: 16 amino acids. The CDR3 protein is CASSAQGVFAGNTIYF. In DNA, the CDR3 is TGTGCCAGCAGCGCACAGGGGGTATTTGCTGGAAACACCATATATTTT.

This chain uses TRBV19 with TRBJ2-2; tentatively, D is TRBD2 (6 bases). From germline, CDR1 is LNHDA and CDR2 SQIVND (reference sequence). V lost 5 bases and J 5 bases, leaving 15 bases between the germline ends. The CDR3 has 15 amino acids. CDR3 in amino acids: CASSVEGSGTGELFF. In DNA form, the CDR3 reads TGTGCCAGTAGTGTGGAGGGGAGCGGGACCGGGGAGCTGTTTTTT. Full variable domain (missing parts from reference TRBV19 and TRBJ2-2): DGGITQSPKYLFRKEGQNVTLSCEQNLNHDAMYWYRQDPGQGLRLIYYSQIVNDFQKGDIAEGYSVSREKKESFPLTVTSAQKNPTAFYLCASSVEGSGTGELFFGEGSRLTVL.

The chain carries TRBV5-6 and TRBJ2-3; D not certain. Germline CDR1 reads SGHDT; CDR2 reads YYEEEE. The CDR3 is made up of 13 amino acids. V was shortened by 4 bases and J by 1 base, with 7 bases between the two germline ends. The CDR3 nucleotides read TGTGCCAGCAGCCCCCTTGGCACAGATACGCAGTATTTT. Protein product: CASSPLGTDTQYF.

The chain is built from TRBV28 and TRBJ2-1; TRBD2 matches 11 bases. V shed 7 bases, J shed 9 bases, and the junction held 11 bases outside the gene matches. The CDR3 runs 15 residues. Germline CDR1 is MDHEN and CDR2 is SYDVKM. CDR3 amino acids: CASTLAGGFPSEQFF. The CDR3 region has the DNA TGTGCCAGCACTCTAGCGGGAGGTTTCCCTTCTGAGCAGTTCTTC.

This clone was observed once. This chain uses TRBV30 with TRBJ1-4, with 7 bases matching TRBD1. This CDR3 has 14 residues. Germline trimming cut 2 bases from V and 8 bases from J; bases unmatched to any gene: 8. The V gene's germline CDR1 is GTSNPN and CDR2 SVGIG (reference sequence). The CDR3 DNA is TGTGCCTGGAGTTTTCCAGGGGGGAGCGAAAAACTGTTTTTT. Protein product: CAWSFPGGSEKLFF.

The chain joins TRBV5-1 to TRBJ2-3, with D maybe TRBD2 (6 bases). CDR3 size: 15 residues. V lost 0 bases and J lost 0, with 8 bases in between. Germline CDR1 is SGHRS and CDR2 is YFSETQ. The CDR3 spells CASSLEGTSTDTQYF. As DNA, the CDR3 is TGCGCCAGCAGCTTGGAAGGGACTAGCACAGATACGCAGTATTTT.

The V call is TRBV5-8, the J call TRBJ2-6; 10 bases line up with TRBD2. There are 18 residues in the CDR3. The V gene's germline CDR1 is SGHTS and CDR2 YDEGEE. The V and J ends lost 4 bases and 0 bases, in that order; junction bases with no gene match: 7. CDR3 bases: TGTGCCAGCAGCACACCCGGACTAGCGGTCTCTGGGGCCAACGTCCTGACTTTC. Its protein is CASSTPGLAVSGANVLTF.

CDR3 protein: CAWRTGGWPTNEKLFF. CDR3 nucleotides: TGTGCCTGGAGAACAGGGGGGTGGCCAACTAATGAAAAACTGTTTTTT. The rearrangement joins TRBV30 to TRBJ1-4; 8 bases match TRBD1. The CDR3 length is 16 residues. The trim removed 3 bases at V and 0 bases at J, leaving 6 bases unmatched. Germline-derived CDR1 and CDR2 are GTSNPN and SVGIG (reference sequence).

The gene calls are TRBV10-3 and TRBJ1-5; no firm D call. This CDR3 spans 16 amino acids. Germline CDR1 and CDR2: ENHRY and SYGVKD. Trimming took 6 bases from V and 4 from J, leaving 19 bases between them. CDR3 nucleotide sequence: TGTGCCATCAGCGCTGACTATAAGGGTGGGAATCAGCCCCAGCATTTT. It specifies CAISADYKGGNQPQHF.

V usage is TRBV2 and J usage is TRBJ1-5; 10 bases are shared with TRBD1. The CDR3 contains 14 residues. Germline CDR1 and CDR2: SNHLY and FYNNEI. J was trimmed by 6 bases and V by 5 bases; bases with no gene match: 4. The chain's CDR3 is CASSPDRGSQPQHF. CDR3 in DNA: TGTGCCAGCAGTCCGGACAGGGGGTCTCAGCCCCAGCATTTT.